The source of this T cell receptor beta chain is a study of blood T cell repertoires in COVID-19. Background on the study: Sites across the United States, Italy and Spain contributed samples from acute and convalescent COVID-19. T cells, B-cell-depleted T cells, or PBMCs provided the cDNA or gDNA that served as material.

The CDR3 sequence is 11 residues long. With 7 bases removed from V and 10 bases from J, the gap between germline ends came to 11 bases. The germline gives CDR1 SNHLY, CDR2 FYNNEI. Original handling: Amplification from reference gene primers served as the basis for estimated nucleated cell counts. Libraries were prepared by immunoSEQ multiplex PCR; TCRdb keeps only in-frame clonotypes and omits some of them. V, J and clone size derive from that table, while D and trimming were established from the DNA sequence. The repertoire includes over 55,000 clones, 87% of them detected once, and more than 5% sits in the top ten.

V is TRBV2 and J is TRBJ2-1; D is unclear. The sequenced material came from peripheral blood. This clonotype was obtained from a man over 45 with active COVID-19. In DNA, the CDR3 is TGTGCCAGCAAAAGCTTCCAAGAGCAGTTCTTC. It translates to CASKSFQEQFF. The entire variable domain, with the rest obtained from reference TRBV2 and TRBJ2-1, is as follows: EPEVTQTPSHQVTQMGQEVILRCVPISNHLYFYWYRQILGQKVEFLVSFYNNEISEKSEIFDDQFSVERPDGSNFTLKIRSTKLEDSAMYFCASKSFQEQFFGPGTRLTVL.